This TCR beta chain was identified in a study of T-cell memory formation after mild COVID-19 (dated by TCRdb to the early 2020s). About the study as a whole: TCR sequence clusters from the two donors were found to be largely donor specific. Longitudinal TCRalpha and TCRbeta repertoire sequencing tracked T-cell clones expanding and contracting after mild COVID-19 in two donors. Two young, previously healthy adult volunteers made up the cohort, one male and one female. The paper as a whole reports these results and caveats: The study covered only a couple of mild cases, and larger cohorts including severe cases with pre-infection samples were considered necessary. From day 15 to 85, contracting clones showed balanced CD4/CD8 phenotypes, whereas a second wave of clones that expanded from day 15 to 37 leaned towards CD4+. Some responding clones were detected in pre-infection memory, which suggested that pre-existing cross-reactive memory T cells had joined the SARS-CoV-2 response. Contracting CD4+ clones were found mainly in CM and EM memory subsets, while CD8+ clones were enriched in EMRA. Whether the second-wave clones peaking on day 37 were SARS-CoV-2 specific was not confirmed.

Ficoll-Paque density gradient centrifugation was used to isolate PBMCs. There are a few counts of this clonotype. What antigen it recognizes has not been identified. One base away there is no much larger clone; base qualities are not given. The instrument was an Illumina NovaSeq 6000. TCRalpha and TCRbeta cDNA libraries were constructed by 5'RACE with constant-segment primers, with sample barcodes and unique molecular identifiers being introduced. Trizol reagent was used to extract RNA from every sample. Library amplification was performed in two PCR steps, and a second sample barcode and Illumina TruSeq adapters were introduced in the second step. Sequencing of libraries was performed on an Illumina NovaSeq with 2 x 150 bp paired-end reads. Under the source paper's analysis protocol: The reads were demultiplexed and collapsed into UMI-guided consensus sequences using migec v1.2.7. Using mixcr v2.1.11, UMI consensuses were aligned to TRA and TRB V and J templates and then assembled into clonotypes. Expanded or contracted clonotypes were those called significant by both edgeR and NoisET, with noise models trained on biological replicates. For edgeR calls, the cutoffs were a false discovery rate-adjusted p below 0.01 and a log2 fold-change threshold of 1. PCA with hierarchical clustering of max-normalized trajectories of the 1000 most abundant clonotypes was used as exploratory dynamics analysis. Separately sequenced CD4+ and CD8+ repertoires were used to assign the CD4 or CD8 phenotype of responding clones. TCRdb's own reprocessing of the public reads used fastp at Q25 and MiXCR and kept productive beta chains. Rows with a matching CDR3 protein are joined into one entry that keeps the most common DNA and genes. The V and J calls and clone size come from TCRdb's table, not from the authors' own analysis. The sample records hundreds of thousands of distinct CDR3 sequences, approximately 15% of which are singletons. Approximately 20% of the sample goes to the ten largest clones.

The material sequenced was PBMCs or a T cell subset sorted from them (not recorded which). The source is a man between 18 and 35 years old who had mild COVID-19 (a few samples of this study predate the infection). The sample titles of this study are shuffled in the database, so cell type and time point are left out; the donor was told from shared clones.

The nucleotide sequence is given as TGTGCCAGCAGCTCCACAGGGTTCCAAGAGACCCAGTACTTC. It is translated as CASSSTGFQETQYF. The rearrangement combines TRBV7-9 with TRBJ2-5; the D region possibly corresponds to TRBD1 (6 bases align). From a lookup of the germline V gene (reference sequence), CDR1 and CDR2 are SEHNR and FQNEAQ. At the junction V is shortened by 4 bases and J by 1 base, with 10 bases in between. From the cysteine through the phenylalanine, the CDR3 covers 14 amino acids. Only the CDR3 region is kept as DNA, spanning 42 bases read in frame from base 1.